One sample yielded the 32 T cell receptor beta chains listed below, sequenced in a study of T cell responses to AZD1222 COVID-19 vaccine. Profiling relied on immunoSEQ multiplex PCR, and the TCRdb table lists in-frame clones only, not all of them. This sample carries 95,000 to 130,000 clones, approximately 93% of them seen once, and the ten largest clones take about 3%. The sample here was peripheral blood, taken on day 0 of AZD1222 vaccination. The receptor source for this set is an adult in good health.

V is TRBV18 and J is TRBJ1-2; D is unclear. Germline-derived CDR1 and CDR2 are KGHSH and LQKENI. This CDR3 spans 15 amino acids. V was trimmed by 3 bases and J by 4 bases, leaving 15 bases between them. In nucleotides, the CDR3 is TGTGCCAGCTCACCGGACGAGGGCGCTAGCTATGGCTACACCTTC. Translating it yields CASSPDEGASYGYTF.

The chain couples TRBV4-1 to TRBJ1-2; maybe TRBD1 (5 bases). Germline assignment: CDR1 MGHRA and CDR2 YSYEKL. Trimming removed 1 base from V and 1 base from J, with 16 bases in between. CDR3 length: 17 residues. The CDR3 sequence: CASSQVVGTTSNYGYTF. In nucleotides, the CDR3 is TGCGCCAGCAGCCAAGTTGTGGGGACTACTAGTAACTATGGCTACACCTTC.

The CDR3 region has the DNA TGTGCCATCAGTGAGGATGCAGGGTTTCGGCCCCAGCATTTT. Amino acids: CAISEDAGFRPQHF. The chain uses TRBV10-3 and TRBJ1-5; TRBD1 might be the D (5 bases). In germline, CDR1 is ENHRY, CDR2 SYGVKD. Trimming removed 2 bases at V and 9 bases at J, with 14 bases between. This CDR3 has 14 amino acids.

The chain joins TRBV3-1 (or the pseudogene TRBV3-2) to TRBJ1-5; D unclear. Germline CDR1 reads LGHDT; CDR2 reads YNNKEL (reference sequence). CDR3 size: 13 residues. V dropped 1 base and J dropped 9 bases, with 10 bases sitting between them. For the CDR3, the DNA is TGTGCCAGCAGCCAAGGGTCATACGGGCCCCAGCATTTT. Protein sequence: CASSQGSYGPQHF.

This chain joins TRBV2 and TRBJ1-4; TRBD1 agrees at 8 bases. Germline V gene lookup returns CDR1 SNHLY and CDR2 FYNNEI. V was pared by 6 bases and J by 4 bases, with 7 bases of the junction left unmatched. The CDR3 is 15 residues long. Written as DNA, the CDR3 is TGTGCCAGCAGAACCCTACAGGGGGGTAATGAAAAACTGTTTTTT. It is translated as CASRTLQGGNEKLFF.

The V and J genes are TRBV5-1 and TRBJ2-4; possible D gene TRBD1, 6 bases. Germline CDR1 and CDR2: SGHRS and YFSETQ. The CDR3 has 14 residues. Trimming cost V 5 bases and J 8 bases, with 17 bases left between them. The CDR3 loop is CASRVMGAWDIQYF. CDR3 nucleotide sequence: TGCGCCAGCAGAGTGATGGGGGCTTGGGACATTCAGTACTTC.

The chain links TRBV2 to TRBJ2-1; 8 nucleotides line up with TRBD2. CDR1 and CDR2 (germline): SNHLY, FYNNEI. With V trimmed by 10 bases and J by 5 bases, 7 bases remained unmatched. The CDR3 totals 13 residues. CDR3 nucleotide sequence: TGTGCCACTAGACTAGCGACCCACAATGAGCAGTTCTTC. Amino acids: CATRLATHNEQFF.

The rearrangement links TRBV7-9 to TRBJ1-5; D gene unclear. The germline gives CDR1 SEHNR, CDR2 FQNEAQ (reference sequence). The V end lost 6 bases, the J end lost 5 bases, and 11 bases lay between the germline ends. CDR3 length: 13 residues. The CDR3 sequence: CASSIIGDQPQHF. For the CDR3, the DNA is TGTGCCAGCAGTATTATAGGAGATCAGCCCCAGCATTTT.

Written as DNA, the CDR3 is TGCTTACGGTTCATAGGGAGGACCCGGGAGGGTGGCCGCCCACGTAATGAGCAGTTCTTC. Its translation is CLRFIGRTREGGRPRNEQFF. The V and J genes are TRBV23-1 and TRBJ2-1; 8 bases align to TRBD2. TRBV23-1 is noted as an ORF with a role that remains uncertain. This CDR3 has 20 residues.

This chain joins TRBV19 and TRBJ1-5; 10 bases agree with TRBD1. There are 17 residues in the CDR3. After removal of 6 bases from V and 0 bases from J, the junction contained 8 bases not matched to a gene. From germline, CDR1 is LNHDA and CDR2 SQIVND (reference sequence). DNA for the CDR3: TGTGCCAGTAGCCCGACAGGGGGCTCAGGTAGCAATCAGCCCCAGCATTTT. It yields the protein CASSPTGGSGSNQPQHF.

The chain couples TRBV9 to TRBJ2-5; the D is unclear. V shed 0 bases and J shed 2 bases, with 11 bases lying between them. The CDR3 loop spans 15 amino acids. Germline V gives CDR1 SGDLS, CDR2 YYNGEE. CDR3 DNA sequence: TGTGCCAGCAGCGTAGTAGGTGGGCCGCAAGAGACCCAGTACTTC. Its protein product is CASSVVGGPQETQYF.

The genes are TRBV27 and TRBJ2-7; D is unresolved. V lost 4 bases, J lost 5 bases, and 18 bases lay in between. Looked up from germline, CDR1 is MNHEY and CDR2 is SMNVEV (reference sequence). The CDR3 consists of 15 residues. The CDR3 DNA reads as TGTGCCAGCAGTTCCCCCTCAGTTGCTCCCCACGAGCAGTACTTC. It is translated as CASSSPSVAPHEQYF.

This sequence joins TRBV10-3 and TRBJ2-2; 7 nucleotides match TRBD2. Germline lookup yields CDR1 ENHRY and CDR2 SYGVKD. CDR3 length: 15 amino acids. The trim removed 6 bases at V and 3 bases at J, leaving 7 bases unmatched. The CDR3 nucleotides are TGTGCCATCAGACCAGGGAGGGGTGACACCGGGGAGCTGTTTTTT. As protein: CAIRPGRGDTGELFF.

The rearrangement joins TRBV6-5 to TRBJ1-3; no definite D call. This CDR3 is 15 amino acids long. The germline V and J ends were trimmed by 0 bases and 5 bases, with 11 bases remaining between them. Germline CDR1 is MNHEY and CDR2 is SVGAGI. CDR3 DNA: TGTGCCAGCAGTTACTCCCGAACAGTCAGAAACACCATATATTTT. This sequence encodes CASSYSRTVRNTIYF.

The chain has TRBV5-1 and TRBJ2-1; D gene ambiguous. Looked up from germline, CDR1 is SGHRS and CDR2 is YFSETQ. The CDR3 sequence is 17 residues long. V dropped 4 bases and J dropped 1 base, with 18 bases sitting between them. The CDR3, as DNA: TGCGCCAGCAGCGGATCAAGATATAGTCTATCCTACAATGAGCAGTTCTTC. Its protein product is CASSGSRYSLSYNEQFF.

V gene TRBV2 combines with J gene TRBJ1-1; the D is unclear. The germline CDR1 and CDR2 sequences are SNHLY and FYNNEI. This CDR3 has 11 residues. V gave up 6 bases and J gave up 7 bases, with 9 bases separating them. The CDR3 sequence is CASSEWVEAFF. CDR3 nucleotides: TGTGCCAGCAGCGAGTGGGTTGAAGCTTTCTTT.

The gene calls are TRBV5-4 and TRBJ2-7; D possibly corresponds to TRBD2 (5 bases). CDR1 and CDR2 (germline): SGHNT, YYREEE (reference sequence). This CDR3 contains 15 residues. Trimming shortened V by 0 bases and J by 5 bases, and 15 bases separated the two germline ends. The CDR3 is CASSLARGSVDEQYF. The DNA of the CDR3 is TGTGCCAGCAGCTTGGCTCGGGGATCGGTAGACGAGCAGTACTTC.

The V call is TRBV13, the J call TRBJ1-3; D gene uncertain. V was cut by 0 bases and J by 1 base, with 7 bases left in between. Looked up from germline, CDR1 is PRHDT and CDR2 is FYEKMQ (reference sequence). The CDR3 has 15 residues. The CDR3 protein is CASSLGSVSGNTIYF. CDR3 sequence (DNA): TGTGCCAGCAGCTTAGGAAGTGTATCTGGAAACACCATATATTTT.

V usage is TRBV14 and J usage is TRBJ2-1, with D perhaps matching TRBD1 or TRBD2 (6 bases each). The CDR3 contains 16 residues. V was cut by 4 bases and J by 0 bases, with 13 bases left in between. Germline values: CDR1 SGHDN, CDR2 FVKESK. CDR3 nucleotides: TGTGCCAGCAGCCTGGAGGGGGGATTCTCCTACAATGAGCAGTTCTTC. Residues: CASSLEGGFSYNEQFF.

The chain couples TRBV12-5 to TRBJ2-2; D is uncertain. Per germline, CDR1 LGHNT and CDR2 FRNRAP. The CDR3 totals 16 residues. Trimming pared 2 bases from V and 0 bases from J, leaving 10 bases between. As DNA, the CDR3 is TGTGCTAGTGGTTTGATAGGCAGCGCGAACACCGGGGAGCTGTTTTTT. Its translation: CASGLIGSANTGELFF.

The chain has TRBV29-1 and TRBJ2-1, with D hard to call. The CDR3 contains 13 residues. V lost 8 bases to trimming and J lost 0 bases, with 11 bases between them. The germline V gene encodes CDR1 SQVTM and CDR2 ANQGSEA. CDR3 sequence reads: CSLLVSSYNEQFF. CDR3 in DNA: TGCAGCCTACTCGTAAGCTCCTACAATGAGCAGTTCTTC.

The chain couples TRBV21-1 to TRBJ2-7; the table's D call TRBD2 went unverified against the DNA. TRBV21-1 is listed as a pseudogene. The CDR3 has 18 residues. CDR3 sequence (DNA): TGTGCCAGCAGCAAAGGGCTCTTAGCGGGAGGGCCGGTCTGCGAGCAGTACTTC. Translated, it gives CASSKGLLAGGPVCEQYF.

This CDR3 is CASSDGTGWHYGYTF. Written as DNA, the CDR3 is TGTGCCAGCAGCGACGGGACAGGGTGGCACTATGGCTACACCTTC. The chain combines TRBV5-4 with TRBJ1-2; TRBD1 matches at 9 bases. CDR3 size: 15 residues. From germline, CDR1 is SGHNT and CDR2 YYREEE (reference sequence). V shed 4 bases, J shed 3 bases, and the junction held 7 bases outside the gene matches.

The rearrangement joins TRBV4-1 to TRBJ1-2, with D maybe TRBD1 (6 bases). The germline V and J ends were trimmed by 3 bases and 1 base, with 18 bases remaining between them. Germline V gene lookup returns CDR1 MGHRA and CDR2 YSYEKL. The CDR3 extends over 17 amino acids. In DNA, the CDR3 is TGCGCCAGCAGCCACCCTCTACAGGGCCTCCTTAACTATGGCTACACCTTC. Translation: CASSHPLQGLLNYGYTF.

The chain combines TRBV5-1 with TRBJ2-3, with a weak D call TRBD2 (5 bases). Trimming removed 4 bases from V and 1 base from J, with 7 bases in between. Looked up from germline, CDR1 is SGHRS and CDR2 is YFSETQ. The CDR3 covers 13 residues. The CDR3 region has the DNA TGCGCCAGCAGCCCCGGGGGCACAGATACGCAGTATTTT. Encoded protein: CASSPGGTDTQYF.

The CDR3 here is CASSPSGGNYEQYF. The CDR3 DNA reads TGTGCCAGCAGCCCAAGCGGGGGTAACTACGAGCAGTACTTC. J is TRBJ2-7 and V is TRBV7-3; 8 bases map to TRBD2. CDR3 length: 14 amino acids. Germline V gives CDR1 SGHTA, CDR2 FQGTGA. V lost 5 bases to trimming and J lost 3 bases; unmatched junction nucleotides: 6. Drawing the rest from reference TRBV7-3 and TRBJ2-7, the complete variable domain is GAGVSQTPSNKVTEKGKYVELRCDPISGHTALYWYRQSLGQGPEFLIYFQGTGAADDSGLPNDRFFAVRPEGSVSTLKIQRTERGDSAVYLCASSPSGGNYEQYFGPGTRLTVT.

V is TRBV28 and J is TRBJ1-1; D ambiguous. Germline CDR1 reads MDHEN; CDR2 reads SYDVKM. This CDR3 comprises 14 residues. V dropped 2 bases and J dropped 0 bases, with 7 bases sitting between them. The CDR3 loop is CASSLTVVNTEAFF. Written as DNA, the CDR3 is TGTGCCAGCAGTTTAACAGTGGTGAACACTGAAGCTTTCTTT.

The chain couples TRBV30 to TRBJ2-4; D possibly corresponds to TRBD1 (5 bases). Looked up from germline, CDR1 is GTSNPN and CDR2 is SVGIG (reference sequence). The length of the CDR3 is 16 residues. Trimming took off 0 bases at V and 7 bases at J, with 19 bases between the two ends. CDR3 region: CAWSVDVRQGSNIQYF. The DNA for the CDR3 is TGTGCCTGGAGTGTCGACGTCCGCCAGGGATCGAACATTCAGTACTTC. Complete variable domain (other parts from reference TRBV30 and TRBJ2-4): SQTIHQWPATLVQPVGSPLSLECTVEGTSNPNLYWYRQAAGRGLQLLFYSVGIGQISSEVPQNLSASRPQDRQFILSSKKLLLSDSGFYLCAWSVDVRQGSNIQYFGAGTRLSVL.

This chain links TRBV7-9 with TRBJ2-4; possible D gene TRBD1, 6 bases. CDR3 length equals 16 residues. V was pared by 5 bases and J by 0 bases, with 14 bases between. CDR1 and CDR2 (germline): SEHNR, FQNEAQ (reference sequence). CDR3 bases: TGTGCCAGCAGCGTAGGACAGACCTTAGCCAAAAACATTCAGTACTTC. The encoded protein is CASSVGQTLAKNIQYF. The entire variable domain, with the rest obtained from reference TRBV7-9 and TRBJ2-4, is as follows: DTGVSQNPRHKITKRGQNVTFRCDPISEHNRLYWYRQTLGQGPEFLTYFQNEAQLEKSRLLSDRFSAERPKGSFSTLEIQRTEQGDSAMYLCASSVGQTLAKNIQYFGAGTRLSVL.

CDR3 sequence: CASGDRGDYGYTF. CDR3 sequence (DNA): TGTGCCAGCGGGGACAGGGGGGATTATGGCTACACCTTC. V gene TRBV27 combines with J gene TRBJ1-2; 11 bases are shared with TRBD1. The CDR3 contains 13 residues. The V gene's germline CDR1 is MNHEY and CDR2 SMNVEV (reference sequence). The ends lost 8 bases at V and 5 bases at J; junction bases unmatched: 4.

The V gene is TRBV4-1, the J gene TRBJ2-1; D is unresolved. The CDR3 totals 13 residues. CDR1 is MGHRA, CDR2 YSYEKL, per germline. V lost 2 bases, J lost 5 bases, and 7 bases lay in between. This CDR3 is CASSQRGHNEQFF. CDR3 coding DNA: TGCGCCAGCAGCCAAAGAGGCCACAATGAGCAGTTCTTC.

CDR3 DNA: TGCGCCAGCAGCTTGTCTGGGAGCCGCTATAATTCACCCCTCCACTTT. Its translation is CASSLSGSRYNSPLHF. This rearrangement joins TRBV5-1 to TRBJ1-6; D unclear. The V and J ends lost 1 base and 3 bases respectively, with 11 bases between them. The CDR3 is 16 amino acids. CDR1 SGHRS and CDR2 YFSETQ come from the germline V gene.